A single sample gave rise to the 28 T cell receptor beta chains below, sequenced in a study of blood T cells in healthy people across ages. The second PCR ran about 6 to 12 cycles with a sample-barcoded 5' primer and J-beta primers. TCRdb analysed the 5' RACE reads with MiXCR anew, one entry per CDR3 protein. The profile shows 800,000 to 1,000,000 distinct CDR3 sequences, approximately 49% of them singletons. The sequenced material came from blood. The receptor set was obtained from a man aged 30 to 45 in good health.

In the case of this clonotype: One end of the junction does not line up with germline, which may come from a read error. The V call is TRBV7-2, the J call TRBJ2-3, with TRBD2 matching 11 bases. Per germline, CDR1 SGHTA and CDR2 FQGNSA. This CDR3 contains 18 residues. This chain's CDR3 is CASSPVAGGLLLTDTRYF. The CDR3 DNA reads TGTGCCAGCAGCCCTGTAGCGGGGGGGCTTTTACTTACAGATACGCGGTATTTT. The full variable domain, completed using reference TRBV7-2 and TRBJ2-3, is GAGVSQSPSNKVTEKGKDVELRCDPISGHTALYWYRQSLGQGLEFLIYFQGNSAPDKSGLPSDRFSAERTGGSVSTLTIQRTQQEDSAVYLCASSPVAGGLLLTDTRYFGPGTRLTVL.

This clonotype was found a few times. The chain combines TRBV7-2 with TRBJ2-7; 10 nucleotides match TRBD2. The CDR3 has 14 amino acids. Looked up from germline, CDR1 is SGHTA and CDR2 is FQGNSA. V dropped 2 bases and J dropped 3; count of bases not matched to a gene: 1. This CDR3 is CASSLLAGVYEQYF. DNA for the CDR3: TGTGCCAGCAGCTTACTAGCGGGGGTCTACGAGCAGTACTTC.

This clonotype was detected only a few times. The CDR3 sequence is CSVREGTGYQPQHF. The CDR3, as DNA: TGCAGCGTGAGGGAGGGGACAGGCTATCAGCCCCAGCATTTT. The chain has TRBV29-1 and TRBJ1-5, with 8 bases lining up with TRBD1. Germline trimming cut 6 bases from V and 5 bases from J; bases unmatched to any gene: 9. This CDR3 has 14 residues. Germline V gene lookup returns CDR1 SQVTM and CDR2 ANQGSEA.

Note on this clonotype: It may be a read error: a sequence one base away is much more abundant. This sequence joins TRBV6-5 and TRBJ2-7, with 7 nucleotides matching TRBD1. The ends lost 6 bases at V and 3 bases at J; junction bases unmatched: 8. The germline gives CDR1 MNHEY, CDR2 SVGAGI. The length of the CDR3 is 14 residues. The CDR3 DNA is TGTGCCAGCAGGCCAATCGACAGGGTCTACGAGCAGTACTTC. This translates into CASRPIDRVYEQYF.

This chain uses TRBV3-1 with TRBJ1-1; D possibly corresponds to TRBD1 (6 bases). Germline V CDR1 and CDR2: LGHDT, YNNKEL (reference sequence). Trimming stripped 0 bases from V and 6 bases from J, with 17 bases between. CDR3 size: 16 residues. Written as DNA, the CDR3 is TGTGCCAGCAGCCAAGATAGGCGGTCTGGGGGGCCTGAAGCTTTCTTT. Protein sequence: CASSQDRRSGGPEAFF.

The sample holds a few counts of this clonotype. The rearrangement links TRBV6-2 or TRBV6-3 to TRBJ2-7; 9 bases line up with TRBD2. Trimming cost V 0 bases and J 2 bases; bases outside gene matches: 2. Germline V gives CDR1 MNHEY, CDR2 SVGEGT. CDR3 length: 15 residues. CDR3 coding DNA: TGTGCCAGCAGTTACTCTTCTAGCGGGACCTACGAGCAGTACTTC. This translates into CASSYSSSGTYEQYF.

The rearrangement joins TRBV5-1 to TRBJ2-3; 10 bases line up with TRBD2. The CDR3 sequence is 15 residues long. CDR1 is SGHRS, CDR2 YFSETQ, per germline. V lost 6 bases, J lost 6 bases, and 10 bases stayed unmatched. CDR3 residues: CASTSSGGPVDTQYF. DNA for the CDR3: TGCGCCAGCACCTCTAGCGGGGGCCCCGTCGATACGCAGTATTTT.

V usage is TRBV6-6 and J usage is TRBJ2-7; no reliable D call. The CDR3 totals 15 residues. Germline V CDR1 and CDR2: MNHNY, SVGAGI (reference sequence). Trimming took off 0 bases at V and 0 bases at J, with 9 bases between the two ends. The CDR3 loop is CASSYSYGSSYEQYF. CDR3 bases: TGTGCCAGCAGTTACTCGTATGGTAGCTCCTACGAGCAGTACTTC.

The gene calls are TRBV30 and TRBJ2-2, with D uncertain. Per the germline V gene, CDR1 is GTSNPN and CDR2 is SVGIG (reference sequence). The ends were cut back, 4 bases at V and 9 bases at J, with 12 bases in the middle. The CDR3 has 12 amino acids. In nucleotides, the CDR3 is TGTGCCTGGATACCAGGTTCCCGGGAGCTGTTTTTT. Protein sequence: CAWIPGSRELFF.

This clonotype was picked up one time. This chain joins TRBV11-3 and TRBJ2-3; the D gene is possibly TRBD1 (6 bases). The V and J ends lost 5 bases and 2 bases respectively, with 17 bases between them. The germline V gene has CDR1 SGHNT and CDR2 YENEEA. This CDR3 has 16 amino acids. The CDR3 DNA reads as TGTGCCAGCAGCCCCGGCACAGGGTGGTACACAGATACGCAGTATTTT. Amino acids: CASSPGTGWYTDTQYF. The full variable domain, rest sourced from reference TRBV11-3 and TRBJ2-3, is EAGVVQSPRYKIIEKKQPVAFWCNPISGHNTLYWYLQNLGQGPELLIRYENEEAVDDSQLPKDRFSAERLKGVDSTLKIQPAELGDSAVYLCASSPGTGWYTDTQYFGPGTRLTVL.

Ten or more counts support this clonotype. V is TRBV28 and J is TRBJ2-5; 8 nucleotides match TRBD2. Germline V CDR1 and CDR2: MDHEN, SYDVKM. The CDR3 spans 14 residues. Trimming cost V 5 bases and J 5 bases; bases outside gene matches: 7. The CDR3 nucleotides are TGTGCCAGCAGTCCCGGGACTAGTGAGGAGACCCAGTACTTC. Its protein is CASSPGTSEETQYF. Looking up the rest from reference TRBV28 and TRBJ2-5 gives the full variable domain: DVKVTQSSRYLVKRTGEKVFLECVQDMDHENMFWYRQDPGLGLRLIYFSYDVKMKEKGDIPEGYSVSREKKERFSLILESASTNQTSMYLCASSPGTSEETQYFGPGTRLLVL.

This clonotype is a singleton in its sample. The chain links TRBV6-1 to TRBJ2-7; weak D call: TRBD1 (6 bases). V was cut by 3 bases and J by 2 bases, with 17 bases left in between. CDR3 length: 16 residues. CDR1 is MNHNS, CDR2 SASEGT, per germline. In DNA, the CDR3 is TGTGCCAGCAGTGAGTTTGCAGGGGAAGGGGCCTACGAGCAGTACTTC. It encodes CASSEFAGEGAYEQYF.

This clonotype was counted a single time. A single base separates this from a much larger clone, so it may be a read error. The genes are TRBV12-3 or TRBV12-4 and TRBJ1-6; D not resolved. The CDR3 is 13 amino acids. CDR3 loop: CTSLFGPGSPLHF. The DNA of the CDR3 is TGTACCAGCCTTTTCGGGCCGGGGTCACCCCTCCACTTT.

V is TRBV7-3 and J is TRBJ2-5; D not certain. Matching the DNA end better, TRBJ2-1 makes the J call doubtful. Germline CDR1 SGHTA, CDR2 FQGTGA. CDR3 length: 13 amino acids. For the CDR3, the DNA is TGTGCCAGCAGCCCATCATATCAAGAGACCCAGTTCTTC. Residues: CASSPSYQETQFF.

The genes are TRBV29-1 and TRBJ2-4, with D hard to call. The CDR3 has 12 amino acids. Germline V gene sequence: CDR1 SQVTM, CDR2 ANQGSEA. The V and J ends lost 3 bases and 13 bases respectively, with 16 bases between them. CDR3 region: CSVEDAINEQYF. The CDR3 region has the DNA TGCAGCGTTGAGGATGCGATTAATGAGCAGTACTTC.

This clonotype was found many times. The V and J genes are TRBV27 and TRBJ2-6, with D perhaps matching TRBD2 (6 bases). The CDR3 totals 15 residues. Germline CDR1 MNHEY, CDR2 SMNVEV (reference sequence). V lost 5 bases to trimming and J lost 0 bases, with 8 bases between them. The CDR3 sequence is CASSPGVSGANVLTF. As DNA, the CDR3 is TGTGCCAGCAGTCCGGGGGTCTCTGGGGCCAACGTCCTGACTTTC.

In its sample, this clonotype was seen many times. The chain is built from TRBV27 and TRBJ2-7, with D possibly TRBD1 on 5 matching bases. CDR3 length: 12 amino acids. V lost 2 bases, J lost 5 bases, and 7 bases lay in between. The germline V gene encodes CDR1 MNHEY and CDR2 SMNVEV (reference sequence). DNA for the CDR3: TGTGCCAGCAGTTTACAGGGAAACGAGCAGTACTTC. Its translation: CASSLQGNEQYF.

Note on this clonotype: One end of the junction varies from germline; a read error may be responsible. CDR3 in DNA: TGTGCCGGCAGCCCTTCCTCGAGGCAGTACTTC. It is translated as CAGSPSSRQYF. The chain carries TRBV7-2 and TRBJ2-7; the D is unclear. The CDR3 covers 11 residues. Germline V lookup: CDR1 SGHTA, CDR2 FQGNSA.

The V and J genes are TRBV7-9 and TRBJ2-1, with TRBD2 identical over 7 bases. Germline V CDR1 and CDR2: SEHNR, FQNEAQ (reference sequence). V was pared by 5 bases and J by 6 bases, with 7 bases of the junction left unmatched. The CDR3 runs 14 residues. The CDR3 region has the DNA TGTGCCAGCAGCCTCTTGGGAGGGAGCAATGAGCAGTTCTTC. Translated: CASSLLGGSNEQFF.

The chain is built from TRBV9 and TRBJ1-1, with a possible D match to TRBD1 (5 bases). Germline loops: CDR1 SGDLS, CDR2 YYNGEE. V was clipped by 4 bases and J by 0 bases, with 10 bases between them. This CDR3 region has 14 residues. The DNA of the CDR3 is TGTGCCAGCAGCCCGGGACGGTTGAACACTGAAGCTTTCTTT. This codes for CASSPGRLNTEAFF.

The rearrangement uses TRBV7-3 and TRBJ2-2; 8 nucleotides match TRBD1. Losses at the gene ends were 4 bases for V and 9 bases for J; bases not matched to a gene: 7. The germline V gene has CDR1 SGHTA and CDR2 FQGTGA. The CDR3 consists of 14 residues. CDR3 DNA sequence: TGTGCCAGCAGCTCCGGACAGGGTTATCGGGAGCTGTTTTTT. Translated: CASSSGQGYRELFF.

This clonotype was seen only a few times. V gene TRBV5-1 combines with J gene TRBJ1-1; D is uncertain. Germline loops: CDR1 SGHRS, CDR2 YFSETQ. The V end was cut by 2 bases, the J end by 1 base, with 9 bases between. The CDR3 covers 14 residues. This CDR3 is CASSFPEPNTEAFF. DNA for the CDR3: TGCGCCAGCAGCTTCCCAGAACCGAACACTGAAGCTTTCTTT.

This clonotype was counted only a few times. This chain connects TRBV5-1 to TRBJ2-1, with no clear D. The V end lost 1 base, the J end lost 5 bases, and 16 bases lay between the germline ends. CDR3 length: 16 residues. The V gene's germline CDR1 is SGHRS and CDR2 YFSETQ. The CDR3 DNA follows: TGCGCCAGCAGCTTGACCTGGATGGCGGTCGACAATGAGCAGTTCTTC. Its protein is CASSLTWMAVDNEQFF. The full variable domain, rest sourced from reference TRBV5-1 and TRBJ2-1, is KAGVTQTPRYLIKTRGQQVTLSCSPISGHRSVSWYQQTPGQGLQFLFEYFSETQRNKGNFPGRFSGRQFSNSRSEMNVSTLELGDSALYLCASSLTWMAVDNEQFFGPGTRLTVL.

The V gene is TRBV29-1, the J gene TRBJ1-1, with D hard to call. The CDR3 has 13 residues. Trimming cost V 2 bases and J 1 base, with 8 bases left between them. The germline V gene encodes CDR1 SQVTM and CDR2 ANQGSEA. The CDR3: CSVERAGNTEAFF. CDR3 bases: TGCAGCGTTGAAAGGGCGGGGAACACTGAAGCTTTCTTT.

V and J are TRBV28 and TRBJ2-7, with 10 nucleotides matching TRBD1. J was trimmed by 4 bases and V by 7 bases; bases with no gene match: 10. CDR3 length equals 15 residues. Germline values: CDR1 MDHEN, CDR2 SYDVKM. The CDR3 DNA reads as TGTGCCAGCATAATGTCGGGACAGGGGATGTACGAGCAGTACTTC. Its protein product is CASIMSGQGMYEQYF.

The rearrangement links TRBV27 to TRBJ2-7; TRBD1 is a possible D gene (6 bases). This CDR3 region has 16 residues. Germline V gene data show CDR1 as MNHEY and CDR2 as SMNVEV (reference sequence). V was pared by 2 bases and J by 5 bases, with 19 bases between. The CDR3 DNA is TGTGCCAGCAGTTTACGGGACATCCCAAACGGCGACGAGCAGTACTTC. Translation gives CASSLRDIPNGDEQYF.

The table lists this clonotype with a few counts. The V call is TRBV4-3, the J call TRBJ1-2; D is unclear. The CDR3 is made up of 15 amino acids. Trimming left V 0 bases short and J 4 bases short, with 12 bases between. The germline V gene has CDR1 LGHNA and CDR2 YSLEER. CDR3 DNA sequence: TGCGCCAGCAGCCAAGATCTGGAGGGAAGCTATGGCTACACCTTC. It is translated as CASSQDLEGSYGYTF.

In this sample, this clonotype turned up a few times. J is TRBJ2-5 and V is TRBV4-1; no clear D. The germline V and J ends were trimmed by 10 bases and 5 bases, with 8 bases remaining between them. Germline V lookup: CDR1 MGHRA, CDR2 YSYEKL. The CDR3 length is 10 residues. The CDR3 DNA reads as TGCGCCACCCTAGGGGAGACCCAGTACTTC. It encodes CATLGETQYF.